The 16 T cell receptor beta chains in this list originate from one sample, sequenced in a study of blood T cell repertoires in COVID-19. Libraries were prepared by immunoSEQ multiplex PCR; TCRdb keeps only in-frame clonotypes and omits some of them. The table lists tens of thousands of clones, about 77% of them singletons. The sample consisted of peripheral blood. The receptors were gathered from a man aged 65-85 years with COVID-19, enrolled during active disease.

The chain is built from TRBV4-3 and TRBJ2-7, with a weak D call TRBD2 (5 bases). Between the trimmed V and J ends, which lost 3 bases and 6 bases, there was a span of 12 bases. Germline assignment: CDR1 LGHNA and CDR2 YSLEER. There are 13 residues in the CDR3. The CDR3 nucleotides are TGCGCCAGCAGCCAGTACCTTGCGGGCGAGCAGTACTTC. Translated, it gives CASSQYLAGEQYF.

V and J are TRBV6-5 and TRBJ2-2; D is ambiguous. Trimming removed 6 bases from V and 1 base from J, with 6 bases in between. Per the germline V gene, CDR1 is MNHEY and CDR2 is SVGAGI. The CDR3 is made up of 13 amino acids. In DNA form, the CDR3 reads TGTGCCAGCAGGCAGGTGAACACCGGGGAGCTGTTTTTT. Encoded protein: CASRQVNTGELFF.

The chain combines TRBV2 with TRBJ1-2; D remains unclear. The CDR3 runs to 15 residues. Germline-derived CDR1 and CDR2 are SNHLY and FYNNEI. Trimming took off 5 bases at V and 2 bases at J, with 15 bases between the two ends. CDR3 loop: CASSRGGGVNYGYTF. CDR3 sequence (DNA): TGTGCCAGCAGTCGAGGAGGTGGGGTAAACTATGGCTACACCTTC.

V is TRBV29-1 and J is TRBJ1-2; possible D gene TRBD1, 5 bases. There are 14 residues in the CDR3. CDR1 and CDR2 from the germline V gene are SQVTM and ANQGSEA. Trimming removed 3 bases at V and 4 bases at J, with 15 bases between. The CDR3 spells CSVEDVGRGYGYTF. CDR3 sequence (DNA): TGCAGCGTTGAGGATGTGGGGAGGGGCTATGGCTACACCTTC.

The rearrangement links TRBV28 to TRBJ1-5; TRBD1 aligns across 7 bases. CDR3 length: 15 amino acids. V lost 5 bases to trimming and J lost 2 bases; unmatched junction nucleotides: 6. Germline V gene sequence: CDR1 MDHEN, CDR2 SYDVKM. In nucleotides, the CDR3 is TGTGCCAGCAGTGGGGACAGTACGGGCAATCAGCCCCAGCATTTT. This sequence encodes CASSGDSTGNQPQHF.

The rearrangement joins TRBV19 to TRBJ1-4, with 9 bases lining up with TRBD1. J gave up 7 bases and V 6 bases, and 9 bases lay outside the gene matches. Germline-derived CDR1 and CDR2 are LNHDA and SQIVND (reference sequence). The CDR3 consists of 15 residues. The CDR3: CASSPQGAMSEKLFF. The CDR3 coding sequence is TGTGCCAGTAGCCCACAGGGGGCCATGAGTGAAAAACTGTTTTTT.

This clone has just a few counts. The chain carries TRBV6-5 and TRBJ2-1; no firm D call. CDR1 is MNHEY and CDR2 is SVGAGI in the germline V gene. The CDR3 totals 15 residues. Deletions cut 5 bases from V and 0 bases from J, with 11 bases between. CDR3 sequence reads: CASSPGLSSYNEQFF. CDR3 sequence (DNA): TGTGCCAGCAGTCCAGGCCTGAGCTCCTACAATGAGCAGTTCTTC.

The J gene is TRBJ2-2, the V gene TRBV9; unclear D gene. The CDR3 is made up of 14 amino acids. Looked up from germline, CDR1 is SGDLS and CDR2 is YYNGEE. V gave up 0 bases and J gave up 4 bases, with 7 bases separating them. DNA for the CDR3: TGTGCCAGCAGCGTAGATGCGCTCACCGGGGAGCTGTTTTTT. As protein: CASSVDALTGELFF.

This clone was seen a single time. The chain couples TRBV27 to TRBJ1-3; the match to TRBD1 covers 11 bases. There are 14 residues in the CDR3. Germline V gene data show CDR1 as MNHEY and CDR2 as SMNVEV (reference sequence). Unmatched junction bases numbered 1, after V lost 5 bases and J lost 4 bases. CDR3 coding DNA: TGTGCCAGCAGTCGGGACAGGGGGGGAAACACCATATATTTT. Amino acids: CASSRDRGGNTIYF.

The chain couples TRBV4-1 to TRBJ1-2; D may be TRBD1 (5 bases). The CDR3 totals 15 residues. CDR1 is MGHRA and CDR2 is YSYEKL in the germline V gene. Trimming shortened V by 4 bases and J by 2 bases, and 14 bases separated the two germline ends. This chain's CDR3 is CASSLQFQGNYGYTF. CDR3 DNA: TGCGCCAGCAGCCTGCAGTTCCAGGGAAACTATGGCTACACCTTC.

The V call is TRBV15, the J call TRBJ2-2; D gene unclear. V was pared by 0 bases and J by 7 bases, with 15 bases between. Germline-derived CDR1 and CDR2 are LNHNV and YYDKDF (reference sequence). The CDR3 runs 16 residues. DNA of the CDR3: TGTGCCACCAGCAGAGATTCGGGTCCCCGAGGCGGGGAGCTGTTTTTT. Protein product: CATSRDSGPRGGELFF.

Only a few counts were recorded for this clone. The chain couples TRBV2 to TRBJ1-2, with D tentatively TRBD1 (6 bases). V was clipped by 6 bases and J by 0 bases, with 11 bases between them. CDR1 is SNHLY, CDR2 FYNNEI, per germline. This CDR3 has 14 residues. CDR3 loop: CASSGRGANYGYTF. In nucleotides, the CDR3 is TGTGCCAGCAGCGGGAGGGGGGCTAACTATGGCTACACCTTC.

The V and J genes are TRBV29-1 and TRBJ1-1; tentatively, D is TRBD1 (6 bases). V was clipped by 4 bases and J by 3 bases, with 12 bases between them. Looked up from germline, CDR1 is SQVTM and CDR2 is ANQGSEA. The CDR3 spans 13 residues. CDR3 nucleotides: TGCAGCGTTGGGACAGCGATTCACACTGAAGCTTTCTTT. Encoded protein: CSVGTAIHTEAFF.

V gene TRBV5-5 combines with J gene TRBJ2-1; possibly TRBD1 for D (5 bases). This CDR3 comprises 16 residues. V lost 1 base and J 1 base, leaving 12 bases between the germline ends. CDR1 is SGHKS, CDR2 YYEKEE, per germline (reference sequence). Here the CDR3 reads CASSLIVRVSYNEQFF. As DNA, the CDR3 is TGTGCCAGCAGCTTGATTGTCAGGGTGTCCTACAATGAGCAGTTCTTC.

The chain recombines TRBV5-1 with TRBJ1-1; D unresolved. Germline CDR1 is SGHRS and CDR2 is YFSETQ. CDR3 length: 15 residues. The V and J ends lost 1 base and 3 bases respectively, with 13 bases between them. The DNA of the CDR3 is TGCGCCAGCAGCTTGATGGCGAGCGGGGACACTGAAGCTTTCTTT. As protein: CASSLMASGDTEAFF.

V is TRBV15 and J is TRBJ1-5; D remains unclear. From germline, CDR1 is LNHNV and CDR2 YYDKDF (reference sequence). V dropped 8 bases and J dropped 0 bases, with 11 bases sitting between them. The CDR3 is made up of 14 amino acids. The CDR3 DNA is TGTGCCACCCGTATTCCTTTTAGCAATCAGCCCCAGCATTTT. It specifies CATRIPFSNQPQHF.